Listed below are T cell receptor beta chains from one sample, sequenced in a study of blood T cell repertoires in COVID-19. The table came from immunoSEQ multiplex PCR; TCRdb's copy has only in-frame clones and leaves some out. Of roughly 140,000 clones detected, about 88% appear once; the ten largest clones hold approximately 5.4%. Sequenced input: peripheral blood. The receptor source for this set is a human donor in a cohort sampled during active COVID-19. CDR3s include the opening cysteine and the closing phenylalanine or tryptophan. D genes are given only for firm matches. Clone size is given for some rows only: seen once, a few or many times, or a class if the clone is expanded.

d_call,j_call,v_call,clone_size,cdr3_nt,cdr3_aa
NA,TRBJ2-7,TRBV6-5,NA,TGTGCCAGCAGTTACCAGGGCAGGGCTGGCGAGCAGTACTTC,CASSYQGRAGEQYF
NA,TRBJ1-1,TRBV19,NA,TGTGCCAGTAGTATAACCCTGGACAGTGAAGCTTTCTTT,CASSITLDSEAFF
TRBD1,TRBJ1-2,TRBV2,NA,TGTGCCAGCAGTGGAGTAGGAGTAGGGACAGTCTATGGCTACACCTTC,CASSGVGVGTVYGYTF
NA,TRBJ1-1,TRBV28,NA,TGTGCCAGCAGTCTTTGGGGCAGGGCGAAGGTGAACACTGAAGCTTTCTTT,CASSLWGRAKVNTEAFF
TRBD1,TRBJ2-7,TRBV6-5,NA,TGTGCCAGCAGTCCTCGGACAGGGGCGTACGAGCAGTACTTC,CASSPRTGAYEQYF
NA,TRBJ1-1,TRBV10-2,NA,TGCGCCAGCAGTGACAGATTAAACACTGAAGCTTTCTTT,CASSDRLNTEAFF
TRBD2,TRBJ2-3,TRBV27,NA,TGTGCCAGCAGTAGGGGACTAGCGAAGGCAGATACGCAGTATTTT,CASSRGLAKADTQYF
NA,TRBJ2-7,TRBV7-9,NA,TGTGCCAGCAGCTTAAATGTACAGGGCCTGATCTCCGTTAACGAGCAGTACTTC,CASSLNVQGLISVNEQYF
TRBD1,TRBJ1-1,TRBV5-1,few,TGCGCCAGCAGAACGACAGGGCTGAACACTGAAGCTTTCTTT,CASRTTGLNTEAFF
NA,TRBJ2-1,TRBV25-1,NA,TGTGCCAGCAGCGCCCTTACAGGAGAACCCTTCAATGAGCAGTTCTTC,CASSALTGEPFNEQFF
TRBD1,TRBJ2-5,TRBV18,NA,TGTGCCAGCTCACCCGACAGGGTTCAAGAGACCCAGTACTTC,CASSPDRVQETQYF
NA,TRBJ1-4,TRBV5-1,NA,TGCGCCAGCAGCTTGAGTGGGGGCCCAGGGGAAAAACTGTTTTTT,CASSLSGGPGEKLFF
NA,TRBJ1-5,TRBV5-5,NA,TGTGCCAGCAGCTTGGGTCAGGGTAGCAATCAGCCCCAGCATTTT,CASSLGQGSNQPQHF
TRBD1,TRBJ1-6,TRBV19,NA,TGTGCCAGCAACGCCGGGACAGGGCGAAATTCACCCCTCCACTTT,CASNAGTGRNSPLHF
TRBD1,TRBJ1-2,TRBV5-6,NA,TGTGCCAGCAGCTTGTTGGGACTGGGACAGGACTATGGCTACACCTTC,CASSLLGLGQDYGYTF
NA,TRBJ2-3,TRBV28,NA,TGTGCCAGCAGTTTAAATCAGGGTGGGAATACGCAGTATTTT,CASSLNQGGNTQYF
TRBD1,TRBJ1-4,TRBV6-5,NA,TGTGCCAGCAGTTACTCAGGGGGCGGAGGAGAACTGTTTTTT,CASSYSGGGGELFF
TRBD2,TRBJ2-1,TRBV4-1,NA,TGCGCCAGCAGCGGCGGGGGGGCCTTGGGGCAGTTCTTC,CASSGGGALGQFF
NA,TRBJ1-2,TRBV27,NA,TGTGCCAGCAGTCCCCAGGACTACTATGGCTACACCTTC,CASSPQDYYGYTF
TRBD1,TRBJ2-7,TRBV7-9,NA,TGTGCCAGCAGCTTAGTACAGGGGGGTGAGCAGTACTTC,CASSLVQGGEQYF
NA,TRBJ1-4,TRBV2,NA,TGTGCCAGCAGGGAAGACAGTGGTAATGAAAAACTGTTTTTT,CASREDSGNEKLFF
TRBD1,TRBJ2-7,TRBV5-4,NA,TGTGCCAGCAGCCGACGACAGGGGGCCCACGAGCAGTACTTC,CASSRRQGAHEQYF
TRBD1,TRBJ2-3,TRBV6-1,NA,TGTGCCAGCAGTGAGCCTTCCTGGGGGACAGGTACAGATACGCAGTATTTT,CASSEPSWGTGTDTQYF
TRBD1,TRBJ1-1,TRBV28,few,TGTGCCAGCAGTTTACTGCACAGGGGGGCTTTCTTT,CASSLLHRGAFF
NA,TRBJ2-7,TRBV11-2,NA,TGTGCCAGCAGCTTCGGGGATAGTCGGTGGCAGTACTTC,CASSFGDSRWQYF
NA,TRBJ2-5,TRBV24-1,NA,TGTGCCACCAGTGAGACCGGACAGCTACCACAAGAGACCCAGTACTTC,CATSETGQLPQETQYF
NA,TRBJ1-2,TRBV2,NA,TGTGCCACACTACGTGGAGCTCATTATGGCTACACCTTC,CATLRGAHYGYTF
TRBD1,TRBJ2-6,TRBV11-2,NA,TGTGCCAGCAGCCCGGGGGGACAGGGGGCGCGAGGGGCCAACGTCCTGACTTTC,CASSPGGQGARGANVLTF
TRBD1,TRBJ1-5,TRBV19,NA,TGTGCCAGTAGTACCGATTGGACAGGGAGGTCTAGCAATCAGCCCCAGCATTTT,CASSTDWTGRSSNQPQHF
TRBD2,TRBJ2-5,TRBV28,NA,TGTGCCAGCAGTTCCAAACTAGCGGGGAAAGAGACCCAGTACTTC,CASSSKLAGKETQYF
NA,TRBJ1-4,TRBV28,NA,TGTGCCAGCAGTTGGACAGCCGCTAATGAAAAACTGTTTTTT,CASSWTAANEKLFF
TRBD1,TRBJ2-1,TRBV2,NA,TGTGCCAGCGCCGCAAACAGGGGGCGCGGAAATGAGCAGTTCTTC,CASAANRGRGNEQFF
NA,TRBJ1-4,TRBV28,once,TGTGCCAGCAGTCCACTAGGGGGGGGTAATGAAAAACTGTTTTTT,CASSPLGGGNEKLFF
TRBD1,TRBJ1-6,TRBV3-1/TRBV3-2,few,TGTGCCAGCAGCCCGACAGGGAACTCACCCCTCCACTTT,CASSPTGNSPLHF
TRBD2,TRBJ2-7,TRBV11-2,once,TGTGCCAGCAGCTTGATTAGCGGGAGCTCCTACGAGCAGTACTTC,CASSLISGSSYEQYF
TRBD1,TRBJ1-2,TRBV4-1,NA,TGCGCCAGCAGCCGGGACAGGGTGAATGACTATGGCTACACCTTC,CASSRDRVNDYGYTF
NA,TRBJ2-5,TRBV3-1/TRBV3-2,NA,TGTGCCAGCAGCCCTTTGCAAGAGACCCAGTACTTC,CASSPLQETQYF
NA,TRBJ1-1,TRBV5-6,NA,TGTGCCAGCAGAAAGTACGGCGGGAACACTGAAGCTTTCTTT,CASRKYGGNTEAFF
TRBD1,TRBJ1-1,TRBV6-2/TRBV6-3,NA,TGTGCCAGCATCCCGACAGGGGAAAACACTGAAGCTTTCTTT,CASIPTGENTEAFF
NA,TRBJ2-2,TRBV2,NA,TGTGCCAGCAGTGAAGTGATGGATCCCCTTCGAGGAGGGGAGCTGTTTTTT,CASSEVMDPLRGGELFF
NA,TRBJ1-1,TRBV27,few,TGTGCCAGCAGTTTATCGGGCAGGGAGAACACTGAAGCTTTCTTT,CASSLSGRENTEAFF
NA,TRBJ2-2,TRBV6-6,NA,TGTGCCGCTTCAGACACCGGGGAGCTGTTTTTT,CAASDTGELFF
NA,TRBJ2-1,TRBV6-5,NA,TGTGCCAGCAGGGCGGGGACGACGGAGCTCTTC,CASRAGTTELF
NA,TRBJ2-1,TRBV7-8,NA,TGTGCCAGCAGCCCCGGGTCGTCAATCGGCTGGTACAATGAGCAGTTCTTC,CASSPGSSIGWYNEQFF
NA,TRBJ2-1,TRBV2,NA,TGTGCCAGCAGTTCAAGCGGAAGTAACTACAATGAGCAGTTCTTC,CASSSSGSNYNEQFF
NA,TRBJ1-2,TRBV28,NA,TGTGCCAGCACCTTGGGAGGGGTAGACTACTATGGCTACACCTTC,CASTLGGVDYYGYTF